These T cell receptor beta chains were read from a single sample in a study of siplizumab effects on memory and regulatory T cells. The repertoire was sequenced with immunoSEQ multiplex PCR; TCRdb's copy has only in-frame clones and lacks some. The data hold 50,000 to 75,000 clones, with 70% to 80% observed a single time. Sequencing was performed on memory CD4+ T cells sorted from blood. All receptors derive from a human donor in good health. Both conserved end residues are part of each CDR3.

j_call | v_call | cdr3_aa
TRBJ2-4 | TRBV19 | CASGREVKYF
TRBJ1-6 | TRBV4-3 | CASSTQTANSPLHF
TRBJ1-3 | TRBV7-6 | CASSLDRGGGNTIYF
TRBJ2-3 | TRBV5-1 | CASSLGRFSSTDTQYF
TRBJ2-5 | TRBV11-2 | CASSAGGVQETQYF
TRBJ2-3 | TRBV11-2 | CASSLDSSVQYF
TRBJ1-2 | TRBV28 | CASRAGTGVYGYTF
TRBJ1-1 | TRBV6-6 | CASSYKAAHTEAFF
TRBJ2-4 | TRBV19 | CASMGHRTFQYF
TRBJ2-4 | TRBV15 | CATSRDFGTAKNIQYF
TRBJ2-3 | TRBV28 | CASSLLGLDRGRPDTQYF
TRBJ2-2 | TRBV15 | CATSRESGTGTGELFF
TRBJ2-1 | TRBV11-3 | CASSLDGDEQFF
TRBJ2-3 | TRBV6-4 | CASSDSWGASTDTQYF
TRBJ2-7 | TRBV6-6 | CASSYYGTYEQYF
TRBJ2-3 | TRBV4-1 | CASSQEGAGRLTDTQYF
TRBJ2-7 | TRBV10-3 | CAITQDRDFYEQYF
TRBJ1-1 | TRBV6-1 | CASSVQVNTEAFF
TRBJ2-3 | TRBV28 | CASSSRTGGTDTQYF
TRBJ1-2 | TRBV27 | CASRTGEGYTF
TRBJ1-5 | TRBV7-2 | CASSPYFASNQPQHF
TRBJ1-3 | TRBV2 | CASSLDSTDSGNTIYF
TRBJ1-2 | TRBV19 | CASRLQGNYGYTF
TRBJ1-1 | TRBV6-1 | CASSGLGGVQEAFF
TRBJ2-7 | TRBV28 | CASSPPGQGSYEQYF
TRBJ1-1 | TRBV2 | CASNEQGADTEAFF
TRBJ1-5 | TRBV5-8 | CASSFMRGWNQPQHF
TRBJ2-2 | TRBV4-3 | CASSQAETGELFF
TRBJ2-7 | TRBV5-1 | CASSWGLAGGYEQYF
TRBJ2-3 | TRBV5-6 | CASSPKTGVSTDTQYF
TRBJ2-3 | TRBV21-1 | CASSRRRTDTQYF
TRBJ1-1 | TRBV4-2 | CASSHAGEGMNTEAFF
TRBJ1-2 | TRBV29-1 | CSVLGTGLGYGYTF
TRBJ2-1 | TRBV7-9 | CASSPGHPASEQFF
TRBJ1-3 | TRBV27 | CASRSQGNTIYF
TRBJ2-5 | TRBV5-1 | CASSQNQETQYF
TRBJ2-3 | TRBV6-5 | CASSYLSGGATDTQYF
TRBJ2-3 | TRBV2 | CASKIRVSTDTQYF
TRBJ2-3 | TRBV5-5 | CASSLWGADTQYF
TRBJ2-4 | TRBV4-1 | CASSLYGQRGQNIQYF
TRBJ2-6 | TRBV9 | CASSPRGGALSGANVLTF
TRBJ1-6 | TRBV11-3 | CASSLDRGQNSPLHF
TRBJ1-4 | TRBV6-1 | CASSDPGRGREKLFF
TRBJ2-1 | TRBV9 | CASSVEGLPTYNEQFF